Described below is a single T cell receptor beta chain sequence and its context. There is no known antigen for this receptor. Base qualities are not provided; no much larger clone lies one nucleotide away. The CDR3 numbers 12 residues from cysteine through phenylalanine. Only the CDR3 DNA stays, 36 bases, in frame from base 1. The germline ends are 11 bases apart after V is trimmed by 5 bases and J by 6 bases. The germline V gene (reference sequence) yields SEHNR for CDR1 and FQNEAQ for CDR2. The sample belongs to a study of cytomegalovirus exposure and HLA in healthy donors (dated by TCRdb to about 2017). Notes on the research overall: A later analysis indicated that the 130 or so validation repertoires were generated on the platform also employed for the approximately 700 repertoires of the first cohort. To predict cytomegalovirus infection status, the study combined high-throughput TCR immunosequencing, statistical association of individual TCRs with disease status, and machine learning. The study aimed to test whether cataloging public T cell receptors could reveal signatures of past pathogen exposure. A separate validation cohort of more than 100 different subjects was used in addition to the roughly 700-subject first cohort.

The donors were included in the validation cohort of some 120 subjects, a group kept apart from the roughly 680-subject first cohort. Libraries came from the immunoSEQ multiplex PCR assay. The paper's data handling went like this. A statistical classification framework was developed to diagnose cytomegalovirus status using the catalog of TCR beta chain sequences. TCRdb's version of the immuneACCESS table is confined to in-frame rearrangements and falls short of the full clone set. An unresolved V gene accounts for under half of the shortfall where checked; the remainder is of unknown origin. That table is the source of V, J and clone size, and D and trimming were worked out from the DNA. The sample table records approximately 120,000 clones; approximately 94% of these occur just once. The ten largest account for around 1.2% of the sample. General findings and caveats noted by the study authors: A later analysis had no HLA typing for the validation cohort, so co-occurrence there was scored across all 120 repertoires. In the study, approximately 150 TCR beta chains were listed as associated with cytomegalovirus. The classifier was reported to diagnose cytomegalovirus status with high specificity and sensitivity in both the original and validation cohorts. It was suggested by the authors that the approach could potentially be generalized to other disease states and immunological phenotypes. While some public TCRs were present in many individuals, most TCR sequences turned up only very rarely across donors. Three of the identified cytomegalovirus-associated TCR beta chains were confirmed in vitro to be specific for cytomegalovirus antigens. Of the cluster scores, roughly 95% were above 0 in a later analysis, which found that TCRs clustered in the first cohort also tended to co-occur in the 120 or so validation repertoires.

The sample consisted of PBMCs. The chain couples TRBV7-9 to TRBJ2-7, with no D gene named confidently. This sequence was found in a woman aged 18-29 years in good health and CMV-seronegative. The CDR3 region: CASSPVRFEQYF. DNA sequence: TGTGCCAGCAGCCCGGTGAGGTTCGAGCAGTACTTC.